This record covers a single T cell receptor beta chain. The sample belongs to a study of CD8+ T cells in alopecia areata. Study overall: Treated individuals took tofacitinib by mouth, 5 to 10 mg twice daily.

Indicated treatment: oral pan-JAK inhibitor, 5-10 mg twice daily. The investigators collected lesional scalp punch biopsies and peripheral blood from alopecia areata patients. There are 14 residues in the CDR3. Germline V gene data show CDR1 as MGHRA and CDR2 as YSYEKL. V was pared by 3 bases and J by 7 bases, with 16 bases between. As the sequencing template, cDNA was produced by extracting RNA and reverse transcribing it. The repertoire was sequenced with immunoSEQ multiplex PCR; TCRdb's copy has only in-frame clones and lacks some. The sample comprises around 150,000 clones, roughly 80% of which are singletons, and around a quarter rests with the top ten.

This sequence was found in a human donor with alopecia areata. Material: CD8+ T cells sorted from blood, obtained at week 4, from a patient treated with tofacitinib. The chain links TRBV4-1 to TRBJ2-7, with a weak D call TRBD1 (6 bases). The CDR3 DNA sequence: TGCGCCAGCAGCCACGGACAGCCCCAAACGGAGCAGTACTTC. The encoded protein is CASSHGQPQTEQYF.